The rows below give T cell receptor beta chains drawn from one sample of a study of Ad26.COV2.S vaccination and SARS-CoV-2 variants. TCRdb keeps only in-frame clones here, not all; method: immunoSEQ multiplex PCR. This sample has 300,000 to 350,000 clones, with 90% found just once. Sample: peripheral blood, taken in a trial of Ad26.COV2.S vaccine versus placebo. The receptors come from a person aged 18-60 years who received the Ad26.COV2.S COVID-19 vaccine or a placebo. Each CDR3 is given with its conserved first and last residue.

J: TRBJ2-3; V: TRBV6-5; CDR3: CASRPSGGGTDTQYF
J: TRBJ2-2; V: TRBV6-5; CDR3: CASSRDYTGELFF
J: TRBJ2-6; V: TRBV9; CDR3: CASSLPGANVLTF
J: TRBJ1-5; V: TRBV9; CDR3: CASSVGQGGQPQHF
J: TRBJ1-1; V: TRBV19; CDR3: CASRIRGPRSMNTEAFF
J: TRBJ1-5; V: TRBV7-8; CDR3: CASSVDGYQPQHF
J: TRBJ2-3; V: TRBV6-2/TRBV6-3; CDR3: CASSYIPRDTQYF
J: TRBJ1-6; V: TRBV10-1; CDR3: CASSEHRDNSPLHF
J: TRBJ2-3; V: TRBV7-3; CDR3: CASSPGTSGWTQYF
J: TRBJ2-7; V: TRBV4-1; CDR3: CASSQDPVGTGYSYEQYF
J: TRBJ2-5; V: TRBV7-2; CDR3: CASSFLGRGETQYF
J: TRBJ1-4; V: TRBV5-6; CDR3: CASRSAGASLFF
J: TRBJ1-2; V: TRBV2; CDR3: CASTGGRVGYTF
J: TRBJ2-1; V: TRBV19; CDR3: CASTQAHGLEQFF
J: TRBJ1-6; V: TRBV10-3; CDR3: CAIRADLTQNSPLHF
J: TRBJ2-5; V: TRBV18; CDR3: CASSPPRGRSEETQYF
J: TRBJ2-1; V: TRBV11-3; CDR3: CASSSGSNHNEQFF
J: TRBJ2-1; V: TRBV30; CDR3: CAWIAERGTLPNEQFF
J: TRBJ1-2; V: TRBV7-2; CDR3: CASSLEVWARYGYTF
J: TRBJ1-5; V: TRBV6-6; CDR3: CASSTGFQPQHF
J: TRBJ1-1; V: TRBV20-1; CDR3: CSSMNTEAFF
J: TRBJ2-3; V: TRBV11-3; CDR3: CASRRDTSTDTQYF
J: TRBJ1-1; V: TRBV19; CDR3: CASSIDPRGRRTEAFF
J: TRBJ1-2; V: TRBV5-3; CDR3: CARSHGRRGLSHGYTF
J: TRBJ2-7; V: TRBV19; CDR3: CASSIQGGHEQYF
J: TRBJ1-1; V: TRBV3-1/TRBV3-2; CDR3: CASSQDTRRAFF
J: TRBJ2-3; V: TRBV7-9; CDR3: CASSLLGLAGMSTDTQYF
J: TRBJ1-1; V: TRBV7-2; CDR3: CASTGKDRIEAFF
J: TRBJ2-7; V: TRBV4-3; CDR3: CASSQARRDSPYEQYF
J: TRBJ2-5; V: TRBV5-6; CDR3: CASSSGPQGAQYF
J: TRBJ2-3; V: TRBV7-9; CDR3: CASTPWAVADTQYF
J: TRBJ1-3; V: TRBV13; CDR3: CASSLGATLSGNTIYF
J: TRBJ2-1; V: TRBV6-5; CDR3: CASSYLSTGGEQFF
J: TRBJ1-1; V: TRBV20-1; CDR3: CSASGDRVTEAFF
J: TRBJ1-4; V: TRBV7-2; CDR3: CASSLDWTNEKLFF
J: TRBJ1-2; V: TRBV6-5; CDR3: CASSYSNLGNYGYTF
J: TRBJ1-2; V: TRBV6-1; CDR3: CASSEKVSGTARGYTF
J: TRBJ2-2; V: TRBV7-2; CDR3: CASSQRPGLGGVDTGELFF
J: TRBJ1-4; V: TRBV7-2; CDR3: CASSLNRPTNEKLFF
J: TRBJ2-7; V: TRBV18; CDR3: CASSPPQGTYEQYF
J: TRBJ1-1; V: TRBV6-2/TRBV6-3; CDR3: CASSSRQDEAFF
J: TRBJ2-1; V: TRBV19; CDR3: CASSWTSGVSNEQFF
J: TRBJ1-2; V: TRBV7-2; CDR3: CASFIQGRRTNYGYTF
J: TRBJ1-5; V: TRBV19; CDR3: CASSIMGEVQPQHF
J: TRBJ1-5; V: TRBV4-1; CDR3: CASSPGPGQGAHQPQHF
J: TRBJ1-1; V: TRBV11-2; CDR3: CASSLDQAANTEAFF
J: TRBJ2-1; V: TRBV9; CDR3: CASSVEGTDRIDIYNEQFF
J: TRBJ2-1; V: TRBV13; CDR3: CASSSTPSVSYNEQFF
J: TRBJ2-7; V: TRBV2; CDR3: CASSASAASYEQYF
J: TRBJ1-5; V: TRBV6-5; CDR3: CASSLSGFQPQHF
J: TRBJ1-1; V: TRBV6-2/TRBV6-3; CDR3: CASSRTRPEAFF
J: TRBJ2-1; V: TRBV5-1; CDR3: CASSFTSDNEQFF
J: TRBJ2-5; V: TRBV7-2; CDR3: CASSLDGGTGETQYF
J: TRBJ1-2; V: TRBV6-6; CDR3: CASSYWPGGDYGYTF
J: TRBJ1-4; V: TRBV28; CDR3: CASTPPQGQGNEKLFF
J: TRBJ1-2; V: TRBV19; CDR3: CASSITGLANYGYTF
J: TRBJ2-7; V: TRBV28; CDR3: CASSLAYEQYF